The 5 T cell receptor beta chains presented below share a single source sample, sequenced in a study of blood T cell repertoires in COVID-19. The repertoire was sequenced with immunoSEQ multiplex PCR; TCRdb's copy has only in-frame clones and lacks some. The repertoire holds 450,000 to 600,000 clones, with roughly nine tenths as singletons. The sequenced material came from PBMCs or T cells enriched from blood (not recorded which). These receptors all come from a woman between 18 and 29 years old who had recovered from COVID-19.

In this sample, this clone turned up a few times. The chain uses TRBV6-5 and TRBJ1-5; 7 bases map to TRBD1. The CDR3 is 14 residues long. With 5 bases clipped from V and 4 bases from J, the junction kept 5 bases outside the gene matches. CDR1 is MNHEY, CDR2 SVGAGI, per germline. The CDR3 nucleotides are TGTGCCAGCAGTCAGGGACAGAGAAATCAGCCCCAGCATTTT. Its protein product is CASSQGQRNQPQHF.

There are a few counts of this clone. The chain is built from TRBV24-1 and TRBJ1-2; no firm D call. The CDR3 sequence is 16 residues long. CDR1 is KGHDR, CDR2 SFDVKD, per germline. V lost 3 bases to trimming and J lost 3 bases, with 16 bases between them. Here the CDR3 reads CATSDPGEGGDYGYTF. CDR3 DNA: TGTGCCACCAGTGATCCAGGTGAGGGAGGTGACTATGGCTACACCTTC.

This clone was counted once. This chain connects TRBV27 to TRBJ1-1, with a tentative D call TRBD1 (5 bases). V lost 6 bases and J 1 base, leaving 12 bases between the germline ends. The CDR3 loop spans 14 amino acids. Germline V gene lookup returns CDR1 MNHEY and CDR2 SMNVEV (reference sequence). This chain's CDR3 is CASRLSTGNTEAFF. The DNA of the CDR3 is TGTGCCAGCAGACTTTCCACAGGGAACACTGAAGCTTTCTTT.

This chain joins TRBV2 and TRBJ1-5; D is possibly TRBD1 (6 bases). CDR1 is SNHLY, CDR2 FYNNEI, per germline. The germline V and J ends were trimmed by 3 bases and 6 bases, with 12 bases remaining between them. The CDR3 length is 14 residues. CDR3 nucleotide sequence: TGTGCCAGCAGTGACTCACAGGGTGGTCAGCCCCAGCATTTT. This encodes CASSDSQGGQPQHF. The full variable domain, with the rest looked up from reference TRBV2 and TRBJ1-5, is EPEVTQTPSHQVTQMGQEVILRCVPISNHLYFYWYRQILGQKVEFLVSFYNNEISEKSEIFDDQFSVERPDGSNFTLKIRSTKLEDSAMYFCASSDSQGGQPQHFGDGTRLSIL.

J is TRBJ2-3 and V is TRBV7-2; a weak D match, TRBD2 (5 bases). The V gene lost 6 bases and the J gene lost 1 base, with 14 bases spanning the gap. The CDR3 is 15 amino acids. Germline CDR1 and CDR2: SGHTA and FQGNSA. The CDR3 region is CASSPPGWGTDTQYF. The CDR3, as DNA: TGTGCCAGCAGTCCTCCGGGGTGGGGCACAGATACGCAGTATTTT.